The clone carrying this T cell receptor beta chain has just a few counts. Its antigen remains unidentified. Trimming left V 4 bases short and J 3 bases short, with 14 bases between. Germline V CDR1 and CDR2: SGHNT, YYREEE (reference sequence). This CDR3 is built from 15 residues. Sequencing used cDNA as its template, made by extracting RNA and reverse transcribing it. Data came from immunoSEQ multiplex PCR; TCRdb stores just in-frame clones and leaves some out. The data hold some 130,000 clones, with approximately 49% observed a single time. This sample stems from a study of CD8+ T cells in alopecia areata. Overall study: Those treated were given oral tofacitinib at 5 to 10 mg twice daily. Study-level findings and limits: Resident alphabeta T cells of normal skin are also sequenced in scalp samples. Unlike in mice, where it was clearer, TCR sharing across patients was less clear, possibly HLA-related.

Samples from alopecia areata patients were lesional scalp punch biopsies and peripheral blood. The chain employs TRBV5-4 and TRBJ2-1; weak D call: TRBD1 (6 bases). The clonotype originates from a human donor with alopecia areata. The starting material was CD8+ T cells sorted from blood, obtained at week 0. Written as DNA, the CDR3 is TGTGCCAGCAGCGAGAGGGGGACCCTCTACAATGAGCAGTTCTTC. Its protein is CASSERGTLYNEQFF.